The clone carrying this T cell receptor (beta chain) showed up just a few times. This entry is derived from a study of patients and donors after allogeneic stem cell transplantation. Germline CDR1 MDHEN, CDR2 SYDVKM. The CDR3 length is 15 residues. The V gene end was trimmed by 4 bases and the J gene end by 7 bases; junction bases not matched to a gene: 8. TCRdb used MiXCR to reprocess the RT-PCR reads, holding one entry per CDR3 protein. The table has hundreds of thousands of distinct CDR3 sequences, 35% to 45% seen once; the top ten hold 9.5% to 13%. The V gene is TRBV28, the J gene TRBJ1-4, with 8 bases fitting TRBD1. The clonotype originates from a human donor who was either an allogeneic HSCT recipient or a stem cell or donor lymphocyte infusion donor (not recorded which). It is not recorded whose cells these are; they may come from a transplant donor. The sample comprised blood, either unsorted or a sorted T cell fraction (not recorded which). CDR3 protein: CASSSPGRGLEKLFF. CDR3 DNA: TGTGCCAGCAGTTCCCCGGGCAGGGGGCTTGAAAAACTGTTTTTT.